What follows is one T cell receptor beta chain and its context. Each cDNA molecule carried a unique molecular identifier. MiXCR, run by TCRdb on the 5' RACE reads, gives a single entry per CDR3 protein. The table has some 87,000 distinct CDR3 sequences, roughly an eighth seen once. The data stem from a study of early T cells in non-severe SARS-CoV-2 infection. V was trimmed by 0 bases and J by 5 bases, leaving 14 bases between them. Germline V gene data show CDR1 as LNHNV and CDR2 as YYDKDF (reference sequence). The CDR3 consists of 17 residues. Sequenced material: whole blood. The source of this sequence is an adult who was a healthcare worker with PCR-confirmed SARS-CoV-2 infection or an uninfected control (not recorded which). This chain links TRBV15 with TRBJ1-6; D not resolved. In nucleotides, the CDR3 is TGTGCCACCAGCAGAGATCCCCCGGGGTCAAATAATTCACCCCTCCACTTT. It is translated as CATSRDPPGSNNSPLHF.